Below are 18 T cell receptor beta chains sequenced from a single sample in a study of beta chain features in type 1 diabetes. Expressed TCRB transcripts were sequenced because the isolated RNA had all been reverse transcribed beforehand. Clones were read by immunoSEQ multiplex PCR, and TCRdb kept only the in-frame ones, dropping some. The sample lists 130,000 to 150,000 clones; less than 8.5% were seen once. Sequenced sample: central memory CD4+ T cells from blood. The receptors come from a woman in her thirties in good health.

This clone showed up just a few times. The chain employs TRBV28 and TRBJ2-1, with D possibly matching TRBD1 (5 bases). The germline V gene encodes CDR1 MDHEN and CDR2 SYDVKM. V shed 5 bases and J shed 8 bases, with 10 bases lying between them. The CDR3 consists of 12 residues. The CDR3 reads CASSNQGDEQFF. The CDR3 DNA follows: TGTGCCAGCAGTAATCAGGGTGATGAGCAGTTCTTC.

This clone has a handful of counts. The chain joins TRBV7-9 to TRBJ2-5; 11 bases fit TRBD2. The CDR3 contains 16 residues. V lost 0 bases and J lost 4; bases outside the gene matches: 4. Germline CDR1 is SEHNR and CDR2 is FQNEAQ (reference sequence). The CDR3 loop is CASSLAASGRIETQYF. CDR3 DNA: TGTGCCAGCAGCTTAGCAGCTAGCGGGAGGATAGAGACCCAGTACTTC.

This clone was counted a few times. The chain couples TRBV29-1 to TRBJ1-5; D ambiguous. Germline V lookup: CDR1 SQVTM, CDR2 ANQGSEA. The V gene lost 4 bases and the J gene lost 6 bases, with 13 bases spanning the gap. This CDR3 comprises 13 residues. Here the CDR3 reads CSVGEIEGQPQHF. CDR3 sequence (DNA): TGCAGCGTTGGAGAAATCGAGGGTCAGCCCCAGCATTTT. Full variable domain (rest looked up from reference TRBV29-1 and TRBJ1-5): SAVISQKPSRDICQRGTSLTIQCQVDSQVTMMFWYRQQPGQSLTLIATANQGSEATYESGFVIDKFPISRPNLTFSTLTVSNMSPEDSSIYLCSVGEIEGQPQHFGDGTRLSIL.

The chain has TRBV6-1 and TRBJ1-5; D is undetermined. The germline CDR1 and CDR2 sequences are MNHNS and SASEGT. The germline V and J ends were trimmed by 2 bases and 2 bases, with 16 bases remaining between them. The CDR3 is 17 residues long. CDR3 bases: TGTGCCAGCAGTGAATCTCTTTTTATCCGTGGCAATCAGCCCCAGCATTTT. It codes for CASSESLFIRGNQPQHF.

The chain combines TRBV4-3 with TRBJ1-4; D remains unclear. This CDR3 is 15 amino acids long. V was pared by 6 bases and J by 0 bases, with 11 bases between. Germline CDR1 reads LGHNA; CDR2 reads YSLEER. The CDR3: CASSIFFATNEKLFF. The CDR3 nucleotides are TGCGCCAGCAGTATTTTTTTTGCAACTAATGAAAAACTGTTTTTT.

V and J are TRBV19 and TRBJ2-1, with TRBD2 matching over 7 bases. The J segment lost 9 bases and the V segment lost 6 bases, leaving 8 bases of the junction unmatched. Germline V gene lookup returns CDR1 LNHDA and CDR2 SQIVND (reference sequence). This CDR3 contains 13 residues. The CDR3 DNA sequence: TGTGCCAGTAGAAAAGCTAGCGGTGGTGAGCAGTTCTTC. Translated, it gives CASRKASGGEQFF.

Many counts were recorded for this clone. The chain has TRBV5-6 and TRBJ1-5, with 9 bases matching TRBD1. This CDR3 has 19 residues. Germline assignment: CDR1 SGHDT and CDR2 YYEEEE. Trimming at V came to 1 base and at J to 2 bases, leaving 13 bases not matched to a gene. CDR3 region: CASSLTLGQGRSGNQPQHF. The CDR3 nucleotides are TGTGCCAGCAGCTTGACTCTTGGACAGGGGAGATCGGGCAATCAGCCCCAGCATTTT.

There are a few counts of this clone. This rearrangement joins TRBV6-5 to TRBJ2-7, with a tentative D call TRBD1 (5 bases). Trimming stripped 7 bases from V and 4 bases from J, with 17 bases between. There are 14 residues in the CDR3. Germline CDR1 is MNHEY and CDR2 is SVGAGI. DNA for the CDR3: TGTGCCAGCACCCAGGGTTTCGGAAGGTACGAGCAGTACTTC. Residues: CASTQGFGRYEQYF.

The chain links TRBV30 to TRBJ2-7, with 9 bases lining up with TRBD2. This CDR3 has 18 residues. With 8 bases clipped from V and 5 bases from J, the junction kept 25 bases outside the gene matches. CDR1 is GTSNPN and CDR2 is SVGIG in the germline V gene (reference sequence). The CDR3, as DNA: TGTGCCCGTGGACGACGGCGACTAGCGGAGGGGGCGGGGCACGAGCAGTACTTC. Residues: CARGRRRLAEGAGHEQYF.

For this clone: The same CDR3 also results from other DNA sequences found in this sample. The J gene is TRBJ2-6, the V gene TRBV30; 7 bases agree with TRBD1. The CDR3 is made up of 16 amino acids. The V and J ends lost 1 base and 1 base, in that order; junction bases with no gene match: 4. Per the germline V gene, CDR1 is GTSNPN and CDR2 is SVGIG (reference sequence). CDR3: CAWSEGTVSGANVLTF. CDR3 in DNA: TGTGCCTGGAGTGAAGGGACAGTATCTGGGGCCAACGTCCTGACTTTC.

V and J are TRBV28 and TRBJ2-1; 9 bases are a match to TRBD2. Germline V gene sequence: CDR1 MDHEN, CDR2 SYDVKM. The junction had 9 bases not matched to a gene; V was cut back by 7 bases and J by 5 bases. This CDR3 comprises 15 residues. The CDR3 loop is CASTLAGRTDNEQFF. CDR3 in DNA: TGTGCCAGCACCCTAGCGGGAAGGACCGACAATGAGCAGTTCTTC.

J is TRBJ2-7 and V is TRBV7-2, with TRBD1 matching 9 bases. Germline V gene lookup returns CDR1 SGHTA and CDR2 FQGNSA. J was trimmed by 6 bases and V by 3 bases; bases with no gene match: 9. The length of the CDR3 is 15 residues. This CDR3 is CASSFTGGVSIEQYF. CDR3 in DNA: TGTGCCAGCAGCTTCACAGGGGGCGTCTCCATCGAGCAGTACTTC.

The CDR3 protein is CASSVGVLGAGNEQFF. The CDR3 bases are TGTGCCAGCAGCGTAGGAGTGTTGGGGGCAGGGAATGAGCAGTTCTTC. The chain has TRBV9 and TRBJ2-1; maybe TRBD1 (6 bases). From germline, CDR1 is SGDLS and CDR2 YYNGEE. Trimming cost V 0 bases and J 7 bases, with 17 bases left between them. The CDR3 has 16 residues.

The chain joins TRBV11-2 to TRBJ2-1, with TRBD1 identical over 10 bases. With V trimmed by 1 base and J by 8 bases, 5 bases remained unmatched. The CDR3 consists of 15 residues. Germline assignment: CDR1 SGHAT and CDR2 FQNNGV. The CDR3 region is CASSLGGTGEYEQFF. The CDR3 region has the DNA TGTGCCAGCAGCTTAGGAGGGACAGGGGAGTATGAGCAGTTCTTC. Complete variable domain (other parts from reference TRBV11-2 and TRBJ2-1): EAGVAQSPRYKIIEKRQSVAFWCNPISGHATLYWYQQILGQGPKLLIQFQNNGVVDDSQLPKDRFSAERLKGVDSTLKIQPAKLEDSAVYLCASSLGGTGEYEQFFGPGTRLTVL.

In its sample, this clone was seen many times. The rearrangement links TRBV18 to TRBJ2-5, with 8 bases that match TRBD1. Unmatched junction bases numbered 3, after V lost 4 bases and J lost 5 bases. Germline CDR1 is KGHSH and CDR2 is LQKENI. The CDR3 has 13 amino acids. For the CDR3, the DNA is TGTGCCAGCTCACGCCGACAGGGGGAGACCCAGTACTTC. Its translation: CASSRRQGETQYF. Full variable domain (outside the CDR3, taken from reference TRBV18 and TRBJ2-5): NAGVMQNPRHLVRRRGQEARLRCSPMKGHSHVYWYRQLPEEGLKFMVYLQKENIIDESGMPKERFSAEFPKEGPSILRIQQVVRGDSAAYFCASSRRQGETQYFGPGTRLLVL.

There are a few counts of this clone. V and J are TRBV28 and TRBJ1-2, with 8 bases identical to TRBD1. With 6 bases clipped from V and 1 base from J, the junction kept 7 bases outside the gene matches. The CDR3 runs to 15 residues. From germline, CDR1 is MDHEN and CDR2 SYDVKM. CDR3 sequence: CASSRQGSGNYGYTF. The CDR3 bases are TGTGCCAGCAGCCGACAGGGGTCGGGTAACTATGGCTACACCTTC.

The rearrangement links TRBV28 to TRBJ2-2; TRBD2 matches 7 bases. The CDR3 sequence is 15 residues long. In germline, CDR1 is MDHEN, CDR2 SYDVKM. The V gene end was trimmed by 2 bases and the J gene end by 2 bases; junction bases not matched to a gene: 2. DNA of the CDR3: TGTGCCAGCAGTTTAGCGGGAGTTAACACCGGGGAGCTGTTTTTT. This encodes CASSLAGVNTGELFF.

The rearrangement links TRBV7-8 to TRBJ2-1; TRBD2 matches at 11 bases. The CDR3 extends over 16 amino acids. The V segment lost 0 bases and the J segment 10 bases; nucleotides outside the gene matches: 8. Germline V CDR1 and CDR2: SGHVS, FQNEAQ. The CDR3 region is CASSLAPGTSGSEQFF. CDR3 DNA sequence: TGTGCCAGCAGCTTAGCCCCTGGGACTAGCGGCAGCGAGCAGTTCTTC.